This note documents a single TCR beta chain sequence. Its antigen is unidentified. This entry belongs to a study of T cell responses to AZD1222 COVID-19 vaccine. Study-wide results and limits: Donors in the cohort were predominantly white British and more often female, and clonal diversity was possibly underestimated. Mapped onto spike, vaccine-associated CD4 TCRs spanned it and were dominant at 160-218 and 743-854.

The table came from immunoSEQ multiplex PCR; TCRdb's copy has only in-frame clones and leaves some out. The table records 65,000 to 75,000 clones, roughly 80% of them present only once. V gave up 5 bases and J gave up 0 bases, with 15 bases separating them. CDR1 and CDR2 from the germline V gene are LNHDA and SQIVND (reference sequence). This CDR3 is built from 16 residues. The sequencing here drew on peripheral blood, taken on day 0 of AZD1222 vaccination. This sequence was found in an adult in good health. The chain recombines TRBV19 with TRBJ2-3, with D possibly matching TRBD2 (6 bases). This chain's CDR3 is CASSSLAYTSTDTQYF. CDR3 coding DNA: TGTGCCAGTAGTTCCCTAGCGTACACTAGCACAGATACGCAGTATTTT.